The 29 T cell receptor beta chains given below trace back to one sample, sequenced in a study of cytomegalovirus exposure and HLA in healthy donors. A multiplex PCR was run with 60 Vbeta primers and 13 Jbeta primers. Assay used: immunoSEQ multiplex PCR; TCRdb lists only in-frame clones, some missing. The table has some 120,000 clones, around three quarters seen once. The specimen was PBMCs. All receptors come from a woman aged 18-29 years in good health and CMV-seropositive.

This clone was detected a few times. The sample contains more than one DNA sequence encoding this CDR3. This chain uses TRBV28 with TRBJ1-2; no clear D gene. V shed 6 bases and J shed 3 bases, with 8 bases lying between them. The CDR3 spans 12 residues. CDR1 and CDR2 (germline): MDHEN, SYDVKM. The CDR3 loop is CASSPGDYGYTF. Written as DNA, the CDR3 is TGTGCCAGCAGCCCCGGGGACTATGGCTACACCTTC.

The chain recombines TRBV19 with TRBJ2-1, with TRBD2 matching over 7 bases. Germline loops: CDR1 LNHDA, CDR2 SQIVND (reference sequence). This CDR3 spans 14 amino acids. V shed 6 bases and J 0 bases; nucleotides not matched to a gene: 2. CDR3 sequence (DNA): TGTGCCAGTAGGGGCGGGAGCTCCTACAATGAGCAGTTCTTC. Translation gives CASRGGSSYNEQFF. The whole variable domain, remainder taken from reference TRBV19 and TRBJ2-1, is DGGITQSPKYLFRKEGQNVTLSCEQNLNHDAMYWYRQDPGQGLRLIYYSQIVNDFQKGDIAEGYSVSREKKESFPLTVTSAQKNPTAFYLCASRGGSSYNEQFFGPGTRLTVL.

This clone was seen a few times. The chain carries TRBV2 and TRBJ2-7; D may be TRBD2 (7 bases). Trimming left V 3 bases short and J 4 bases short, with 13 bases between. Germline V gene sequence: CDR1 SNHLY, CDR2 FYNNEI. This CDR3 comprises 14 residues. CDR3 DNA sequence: TGTGCCAGCAGTGAGGTAGGGGGGGAATACGAGCAGTACTTC. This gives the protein CASSEVGGEYEQYF. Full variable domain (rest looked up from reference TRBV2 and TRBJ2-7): EPEVTQTPSHQVTQMGQEVILRCVPISNHLYFYWYRQILGQKVEFLVSFYNNEISEKSEIFDDQFSVERPDGSNFTLKIRSTKLEDSAMYFCASSEVGGEYEQYFGPGTRLTVT.

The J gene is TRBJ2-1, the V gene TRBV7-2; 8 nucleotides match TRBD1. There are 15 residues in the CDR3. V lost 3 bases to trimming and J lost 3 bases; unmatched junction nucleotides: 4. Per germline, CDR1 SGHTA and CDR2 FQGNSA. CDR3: CASSLTGAVYNEQFF. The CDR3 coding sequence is TGTGCCAGCAGCTTGACAGGGGCCGTCTACAATGAGCAGTTCTTC. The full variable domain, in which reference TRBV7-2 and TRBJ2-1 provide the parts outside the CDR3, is GAGVSQSPSNKVTEKGKDVELRCDPISGHTALYWYRQSLGQGLEFLIYFQGNSAPDKSGLPSDRFSAERTGGSVSTLTIQRTQQEDSAVYLCASSLTGAVYNEQFFGPGTRLTVL.

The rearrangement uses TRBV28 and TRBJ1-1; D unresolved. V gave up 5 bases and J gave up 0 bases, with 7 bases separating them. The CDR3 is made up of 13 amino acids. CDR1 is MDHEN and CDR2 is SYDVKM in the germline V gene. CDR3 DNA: TGTGCCAGCAGTCCTCCGGTGAACACTGAAGCTTTCTTT. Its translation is CASSPPVNTEAFF.

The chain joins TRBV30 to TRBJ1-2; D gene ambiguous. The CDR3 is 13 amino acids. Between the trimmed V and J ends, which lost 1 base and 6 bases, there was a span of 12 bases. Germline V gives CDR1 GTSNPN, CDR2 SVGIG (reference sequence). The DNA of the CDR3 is TGTGCCTGGAGTGAGCGCGGCACGAATGGCTACACCTTC. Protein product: CAWSERGTNGYTF.

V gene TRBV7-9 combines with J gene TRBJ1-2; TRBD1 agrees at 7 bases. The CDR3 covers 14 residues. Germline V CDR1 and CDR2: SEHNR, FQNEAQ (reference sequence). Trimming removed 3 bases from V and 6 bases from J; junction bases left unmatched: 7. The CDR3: CASSLTGQIDGYTF. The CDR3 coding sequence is TGTGCCAGCAGCTTGACAGGGCAGATAGATGGCTACACCTTC. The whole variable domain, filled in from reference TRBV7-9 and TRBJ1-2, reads DTGVSQNPRHKITKRGQNVTFRCDPISEHNRLYWYRQTLGQGPEFLTYFQNEAQLEKSRLLSDRFSAERPKGSFSTLEIQRTEQGDSAMYLCASSLTGQIDGYTFGSGTRLTVV.

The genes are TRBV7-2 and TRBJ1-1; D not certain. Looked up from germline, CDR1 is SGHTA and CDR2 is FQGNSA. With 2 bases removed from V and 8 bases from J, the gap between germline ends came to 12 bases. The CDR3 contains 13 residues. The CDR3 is CASSLSGSREAFF. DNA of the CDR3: TGTGCCAGCAGCTTATCTGGGAGCAGGGAAGCTTTCTTT.

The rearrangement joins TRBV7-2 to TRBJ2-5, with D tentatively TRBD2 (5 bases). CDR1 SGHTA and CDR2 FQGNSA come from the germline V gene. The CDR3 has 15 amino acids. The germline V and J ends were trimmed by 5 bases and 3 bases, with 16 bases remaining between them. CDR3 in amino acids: CASSPLGLLEETQYF. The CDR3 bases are TGTGCCAGCAGCCCCCTCGGACTGCTTGAAGAGACCCAGTACTTC.

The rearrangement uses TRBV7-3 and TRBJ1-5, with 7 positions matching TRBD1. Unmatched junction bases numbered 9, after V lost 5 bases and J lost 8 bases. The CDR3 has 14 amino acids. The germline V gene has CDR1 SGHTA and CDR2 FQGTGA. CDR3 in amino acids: CASSPGGGLEPQHF. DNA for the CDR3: TGTGCCAGCAGCCCAGGAGGGGGCTTAGAGCCCCAGCATTTT.

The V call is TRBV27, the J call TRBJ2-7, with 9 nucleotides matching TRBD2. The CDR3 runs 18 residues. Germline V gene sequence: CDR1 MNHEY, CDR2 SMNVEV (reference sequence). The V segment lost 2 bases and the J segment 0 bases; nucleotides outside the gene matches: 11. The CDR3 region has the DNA TGTGCCAGCAGTTTAACTCCTAAGACTAGCGGATCCTCCTACGAGCAGTACTTC. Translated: CASSLTPKTSGSSYEQYF.

The CDR3 is CASSPVPHTTGELFF. CDR3 DNA: TGTGCCAGCAGTCCAGTCCCGCATACCACCGGGGAGCTGTTTTTT. This chain links TRBV14 with TRBJ2-2; unclear D gene. The CDR3 sequence is 15 residues long. V dropped 6 bases and J dropped 4 bases, with 15 bases sitting between them. CDR1 SGHDN and CDR2 FVKESK come from the germline V gene. Together with reference TRBV14 and TRBJ2-2, the CDR3 gives the full variable domain: EAGVTQFPSHSVIEKGQTVTLRCDPISGHDNLYWYRRVMGKEIKFLLHFVKESKQDESGMPNNRFLAERTGGTYSTLKVQPAELEDSGVYFCASSPVPHTTGELFFGEGSRLTVL.

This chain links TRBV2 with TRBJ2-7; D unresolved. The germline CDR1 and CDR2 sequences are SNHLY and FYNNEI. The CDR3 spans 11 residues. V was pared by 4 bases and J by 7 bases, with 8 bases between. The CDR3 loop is CASSVRVEQYF. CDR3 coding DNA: TGTGCCAGCAGTGTTCGGGTGGAGCAGTACTTC.

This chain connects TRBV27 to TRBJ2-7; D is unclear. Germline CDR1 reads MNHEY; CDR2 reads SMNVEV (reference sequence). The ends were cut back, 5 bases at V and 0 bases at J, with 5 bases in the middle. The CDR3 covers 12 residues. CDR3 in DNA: TGTGCCAGCAGTCCCAACTCCTACGAGCAGTACTTC. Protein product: CASSPNSYEQYF.

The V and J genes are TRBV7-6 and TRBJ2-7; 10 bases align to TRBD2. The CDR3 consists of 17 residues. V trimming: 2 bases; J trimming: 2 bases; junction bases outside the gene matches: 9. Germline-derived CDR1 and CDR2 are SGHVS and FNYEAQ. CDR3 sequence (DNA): TGTGCCAGCAGCTTACGCTCCAGCGGGAGGGCACCCTACGAGCAGTACTTC. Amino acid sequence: CASSLRSSGRAPYEQYF.

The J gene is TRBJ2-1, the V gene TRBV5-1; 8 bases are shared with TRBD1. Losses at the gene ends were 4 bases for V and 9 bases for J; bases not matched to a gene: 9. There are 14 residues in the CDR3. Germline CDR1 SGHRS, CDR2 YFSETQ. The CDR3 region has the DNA TGCGCCAGCAGCACACAGGGGGGTATGATTGAGCAGTTCTTC. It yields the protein CASSTQGGMIEQFF.

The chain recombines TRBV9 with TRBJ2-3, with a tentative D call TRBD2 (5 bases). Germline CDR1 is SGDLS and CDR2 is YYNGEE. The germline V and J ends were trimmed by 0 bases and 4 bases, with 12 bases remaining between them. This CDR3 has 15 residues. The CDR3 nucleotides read TGTGCCAGCAGCGTAGCGGGAATGGGTGCAGATACGCAGTATTTT. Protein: CASSVAGMGADTQYF.

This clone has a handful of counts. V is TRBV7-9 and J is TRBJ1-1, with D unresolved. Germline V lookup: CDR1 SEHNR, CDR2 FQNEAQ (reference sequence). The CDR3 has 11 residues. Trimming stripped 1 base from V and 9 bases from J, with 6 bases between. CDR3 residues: CASSLVEKAFF. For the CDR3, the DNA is TGTGCCAGCAGCTTAGTAGAGAAAGCTTTCTTT.

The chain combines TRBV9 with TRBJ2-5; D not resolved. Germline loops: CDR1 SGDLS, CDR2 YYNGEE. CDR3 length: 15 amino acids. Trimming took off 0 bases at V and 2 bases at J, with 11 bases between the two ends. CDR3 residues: CASSVAPGRQETQYF. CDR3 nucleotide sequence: TGTGCCAGCAGCGTAGCCCCTGGCAGGCAAGAGACCCAGTACTTC. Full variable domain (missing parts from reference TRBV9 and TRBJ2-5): DSGVTQTPKHLITATGQRVTLRCSPRSGDLSVYWYQQSLDQGLQFLIQYYNGEERAKGNILERFSAQQFPDLHSELNLSSLELGDSALYFCASSVAPGRQETQYFGPGTRLLVL.

CDR3 sequence (DNA): TGTGCCAGCAGCCGAACAGGGACGGATTCACCCCTCCACTTT. This sequence encodes CASSRTGTDSPLHF. The rearrangement links TRBV14 to TRBJ1-6; weak D call: TRBD1 (6 bases). In germline, CDR1 is SGHDN, CDR2 FVKESK. CDR3 length: 14 amino acids. V lost 4 bases to trimming and J lost 8 bases, with 12 bases between them.

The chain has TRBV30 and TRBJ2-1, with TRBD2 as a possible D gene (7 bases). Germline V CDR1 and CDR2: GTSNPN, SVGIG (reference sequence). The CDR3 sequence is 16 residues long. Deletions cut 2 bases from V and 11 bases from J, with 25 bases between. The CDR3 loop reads CAWSPPRRGGGAKQFF. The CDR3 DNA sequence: TGTGCCTGGAGTCCCCCTCGGCGGGGAGGGGGGGCCAAGCAGTTCTTC. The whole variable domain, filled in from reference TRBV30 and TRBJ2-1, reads SQTIHQWPATLVQPVGSPLSLECTVEGTSNPNLYWYRQAAGRGLQLLFYSVGIGQISSEVPQNLSASRPQDRQFILSSKKLLLSDSGFYLCAWSPPRRGGGAKQFFGPGTRLTVL.

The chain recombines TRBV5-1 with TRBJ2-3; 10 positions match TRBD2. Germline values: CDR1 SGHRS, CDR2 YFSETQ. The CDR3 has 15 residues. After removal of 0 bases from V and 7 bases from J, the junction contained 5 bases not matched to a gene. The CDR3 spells CASSLAPSGSNTQYF. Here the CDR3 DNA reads TGCGCCAGCAGCTTGGCCCCTAGCGGGAGCAATACGCAGTATTTT.

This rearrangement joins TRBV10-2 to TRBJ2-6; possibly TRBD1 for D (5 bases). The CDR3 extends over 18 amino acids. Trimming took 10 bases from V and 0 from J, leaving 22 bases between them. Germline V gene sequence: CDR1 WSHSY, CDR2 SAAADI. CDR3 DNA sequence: TGCGCCACCGATATTCAGGACACTTCCGGCTCTGGGGCCAACGTCCTGACTTTC. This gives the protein CATDIQDTSGSGANVLTF.

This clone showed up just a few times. CDR3 DNA: TGTGCCAGCAGTTTACACCAGGGGGATGGTCAAGCTTTCTTT. This encodes CASSLHQGDGQAFF. The gene calls are TRBV27 and TRBJ1-1; 7 bases fit TRBD1. This CDR3 is 14 amino acids long. The germline CDR1 and CDR2 sequences are MNHEY and SMNVEV (reference sequence). J lost 9 bases, V lost 2 bases, and 9 bases had no gene match.

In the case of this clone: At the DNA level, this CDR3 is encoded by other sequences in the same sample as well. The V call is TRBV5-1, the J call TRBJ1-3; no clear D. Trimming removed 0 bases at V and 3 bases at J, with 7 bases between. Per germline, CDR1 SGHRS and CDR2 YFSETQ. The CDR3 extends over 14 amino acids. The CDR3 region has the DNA TGCGCCAGCAGCTTGGCGGGTTATGGAAACACCATATATTTT. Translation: CASSLAGYGNTIYF.

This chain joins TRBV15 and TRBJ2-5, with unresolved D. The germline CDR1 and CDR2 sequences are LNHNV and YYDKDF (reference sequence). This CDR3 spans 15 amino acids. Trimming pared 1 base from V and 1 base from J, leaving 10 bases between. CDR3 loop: CATSRVGGPQETQYF. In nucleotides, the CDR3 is TGTGCCACCAGCAGAGTAGGCGGCCCCCAAGAGACCCAGTACTTC.

The CDR3, as DNA: TGTGCCAGCAGTCCTGACAGGGACGGTCAGCCCCAGCATTTT. Encoded protein: CASSPDRDGQPQHF. This chain uses TRBV28 with TRBJ1-5, with 7 bases identical to TRBD1. CDR3 size: 14 residues. V shed 5 bases and J 6 bases; nucleotides not matched to a gene: 7. Germline V gene data show CDR1 as MDHEN and CDR2 as SYDVKM.

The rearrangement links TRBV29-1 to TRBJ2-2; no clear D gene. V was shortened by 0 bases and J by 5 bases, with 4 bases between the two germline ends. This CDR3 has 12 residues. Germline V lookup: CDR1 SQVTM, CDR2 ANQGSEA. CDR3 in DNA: TGCAGCGTTGAAGAGGCTACCGGGGAGCTGTTTTTT. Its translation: CSVEEATGELFF.

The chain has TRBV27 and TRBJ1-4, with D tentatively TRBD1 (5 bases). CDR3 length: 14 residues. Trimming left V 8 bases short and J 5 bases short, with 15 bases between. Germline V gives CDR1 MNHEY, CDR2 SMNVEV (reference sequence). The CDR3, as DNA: TGTGCCAGCCGAAAAGGGGCGCTGAATGAAAAACTGTTTTTT. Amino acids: CASRKGALNEKLFF.